This passage covers 9 T cell receptor beta chains from one sample sequenced in a study of PD-1 blockade in classical Hodgkin lymphoma. Clones were read by immunoSEQ multiplex PCR, and TCRdb kept only the in-frame ones, dropping some. Here the sample spans more than 85,000 clones, more than 70% being singletons. Regarding time point: cycle 4 day 1 (C4D1), after about 6 weeks of nivolumab. Brentuximab vedotin exposure varied, and every patient relapsed after autologous stem cell transplantation. The sample in question was peripheral blood mononuclear cells (PBMCs), obtained before the fourth cycle of nivolumab. Every receptor here comes from a human donor with classical Hodgkin lymphoma.

The rearrangement links TRBV18 to TRBJ1-5; D is perhaps TRBD1 (5 bases). Germline CDR1 KGHSH, CDR2 LQKENI. V lost 3 bases and J 1 base, leaving 13 bases between the germline ends. The CDR3 extends over 16 amino acids. As DNA, the CDR3 is TGTGCCAGCTCACCCCGGAGAGGACAAAGCAATCAGCCCCAGCATTTT. This encodes CASSPRRGQSNQPQHF. The full variable domain, with the rest looked up from reference TRBV18 and TRBJ1-5, is NAGVMQNPRHLVRRRGQEARLRCSPMKGHSHVYWYRQLPEEGLKFMVYLQKENIIDESGMPKERFSAEFPKEGPSILRIQQVVRGDSAAYFCASSPRRGQSNQPQHFGDGTRLSIL.

The CDR3 bases are TGTGCCAGCAGCTCTGACGGGAGGGCCTACAATGAGCAGTTCTTC. Translation: CASSSDGRAYNEQFF. This chain connects TRBV5-8 to TRBJ2-1; TRBD2 agrees at 8 bases. There are 15 residues in the CDR3. Germline V gene data show CDR1 as SGHTS and CDR2 as YDEGEE. After removal of 3 bases from V and 2 bases from J, the junction contained 4 bases not matched to a gene.

The chain employs TRBV27 and TRBJ2-1; D gene unclear. V gave up 1 base and J gave up 0 bases, with 4 bases separating them. The CDR3 extends over 14 amino acids. CDR1 MNHEY and CDR2 SMNVEV come from the germline V gene (reference sequence). This CDR3 reads CASSLWDSYNEQFF. DNA for the CDR3: TGTGCCAGCAGTTTATGGGACTCCTACAATGAGCAGTTCTTC.

The rearrangement uses TRBV19 and TRBJ1-5; D possibly corresponds to TRBD1 (6 bases). Germline CDR1 reads LNHDA; CDR2 reads SQIVND (reference sequence). The V end was cut by 6 bases, the J end by 7 bases, with 16 bases between. The CDR3 spans 14 residues. The CDR3 DNA is TGTGCCAGTAGATCTACAGGGAGGGGACAGCCCCAGCATTTT. Its translation: CASRSTGRGQPQHF.

The CDR3 here is CASTKGGISGTEAFF. DNA of the CDR3: TGTGCCAGTACCAAGGGGGGGATCTCGGGCACTGAAGCTTTCTTT. This chain joins TRBV19 and TRBJ1-1, with D possibly matching TRBD1 (6 bases). Deletions cut 7 bases from V and 4 bases from J, with 19 bases between. This CDR3 has 15 amino acids. Germline CDR1 and CDR2: LNHDA and SQIVND (reference sequence).

The gene calls are TRBV5-4 and TRBJ2-5; maybe TRBD2 (6 bases). Germline CDR1 is SGHNT and CDR2 is YYREEE (reference sequence). Trimming stripped 6 bases from V and 4 bases from J, with 13 bases between. The CDR3 has 13 residues. The CDR3 spells CASTDGGRETQYF. The CDR3 DNA follows: TGTGCCAGCACCGACGGAGGGCGAGAGACCCAGTACTTC.

The chain employs TRBV11-1 and TRBJ1-2; tentatively, D is TRBD1 (5 bases). Germline V lookup: CDR1 SGHAT, CDR2 FQDESV (reference sequence). The CDR3 is 13 residues long. V gave up 6 bases and J gave up 8 bases, with 16 bases separating them. The CDR3 spells CASSQGQLDGYTF. The CDR3 coding sequence is TGTGCCAGCAGTCAAGGACAATTAGACGGCTACACCTTC.

The chain combines TRBV5-6 with TRBJ1-5, with TRBD1 as a possible D gene (6 bases). Germline values: CDR1 SGHDT, CDR2 YYEEEE. With 0 bases removed from V and 5 bases from J, the gap between germline ends came to 6 bases. The CDR3 runs 13 residues. For the CDR3, the DNA is TGTGCCAGCAGCTTGGGGGGGCATCAGCCCCAGCATTTT. Its translation is CASSLGGHQPQHF.

This clone was recorded once. This chain connects TRBV11-3 to TRBJ2-1; possibly TRBD1 for D (5 bases). The CDR3 has 15 amino acids. The germline V gene has CDR1 SGHNT and CDR2 YENEEA. V lost 1 base, J lost 9 bases, and 16 bases lay in between. The CDR3 coding sequence is TGTGCCAGCAGCTTAGGCGAGAGCAGGGTGGGTGAGCAGTTCTTC. It translates to CASSLGESRVGEQFF.